The entry below gives a single T cell receptor beta chain sequence along with its context. No antigen is known for it. The data derive from a study of cytomegalovirus exposure and HLA in healthy donors. Study-level results: Rare TCR sequences dominated, though some public TCRs recurred in many donors. Later, an analysis found that TCR clusters from the first cohort tended to co-occur in the 90 to 150 validation repertoires. Investigators reported 164 TCR beta chains as tied to cytomegalovirus.

The V end was cut by 2 bases, the J end by 6 bases, with 7 bases between. Germline lookup yields CDR1 MNHEY and CDR2 SMNVEV (reference sequence). This CDR3 is 13 amino acids long. An approximately 130-subject validation cohort, separate from the approximately 670-subject first cohort, supplied the donors. Sequenced by immunoSEQ multiplex PCR; TCRdb stores in-frame clones only, minus some. The sample has hundreds of thousands of clones; 86% are singletons. V gene TRBV27 combines with J gene TRBJ2-2; D unclear. The receptor comes from a woman under 30 in good health and CMV-seronegative. The sample taken for sequencing was PBMCs. The CDR3 is CASSLEVAGELFF. CDR3 in DNA: TGTGCCAGCAGTTTAGAGGTGGCCGGGGAGCTGTTTTTT.